Following are 16 T cell receptor beta chains from one sample sequenced in a study of blood T cells in healthy people across ages. Sample-barcoded 5' priming and a J-beta primer mix drove a second PCR of 7 to 11 cycles. TCRdb re-called the 5' RACE reads through MiXCR, storing one row per CDR3 protein. Among 1.8 million or so distinct CDR3 sequences listed, 30% to 40% were seen once. The sample consisted of blood. The source of these receptors is a human donor in good health.

The chain employs TRBV7-2 and TRBJ1-2, with D uncertain. The CDR3 spans 16 residues. Deletions cut 2 bases from V and 2 bases from J, with 15 bases between. The germline V gene encodes CDR1 SGHTA and CDR2 FQGNSA. CDR3 protein: CASSLSLSGWNYGYTF. The CDR3 DNA reads as TGTGCCAGCAGCTTAAGTCTGTCGGGGTGGAACTATGGCTACACCTTC.

Concerning this clonotype: An end of the junction differs from the germline gene, which may be a read error. The CDR3 here is CSVVSVPSYGFTF. The CDR3 region has the DNA TGCAGCGTTGTATCGGTGCCGTCCTATGGCTTCACCTTC. This chain joins TRBV29-1 and TRBJ1-2; D unresolved. Germline V CDR1 and CDR2: SQVTM, ANQGSEA. This CDR3 comprises 13 residues.

This clonotype is a singleton in its sample. V is TRBV24-1 and J is TRBJ2-1, with TRBD1 matching 12 bases. Germline V gene data show CDR1 as KGHDR and CDR2 as SFDVKD. This CDR3 is 17 amino acids long. With 0 bases clipped from V and 8 bases from J, the junction kept 7 bases outside the gene matches. CDR3 in DNA: TGTGCCACCAGTGATTTGCAGGGACAGGGGGCGCGGGATGAGCAGTTCTTC. It specifies CATSDLQGQGARDEQFF.

The chain combines TRBV24-1 with TRBJ2-1; TRBD2 matches 9 bases. This CDR3 region has 16 residues. V lost 4 bases, J lost 1 base, and 4 bases stayed unmatched. Germline V CDR1 and CDR2: KGHDR, SFDVKD. CDR3 in amino acids: CATSESSGGSYNEQFF. CDR3 sequence (DNA): TGTGCCACCAGTGAAAGTAGCGGGGGATCCTACAATGAGCAGTTCTTC.

This clonotype turned up a few times. The chain combines TRBV29-1 with TRBJ1-2; TRBD1 is a possible D gene (5 bases). V was shortened by 6 bases and J by 1 base, with 9 bases between the two germline ends. The CDR3 is 12 amino acids. Per germline, CDR1 SQVTM and CDR2 ANQGSEA. The CDR3 DNA sequence: TGCAGCGTCTCTGGGGGTAACTATGGCTACACCTTC. This translates into CSVSGGNYGYTF.

This clonotype has more than one count but fewer than ten. A junction end diverges from the germline sequence, so it may reflect a read error. The CDR3 is CASSPQWGLNNGQFF. Written as DNA, the CDR3 is TGCGCCAGCAGTCCACAGTGGGGCCTGAACAATGGGCAGTTCTTC. The chain carries TRBV4-3 and TRBJ2-1, with a tentative D call TRBD1 (5 bases). CDR3 length: 15 residues. CDR1 LGHNA and CDR2 YSLEER come from the germline V gene.

The chain links TRBV29-1 to TRBJ1-2; D not certain. CDR3 length: 12 residues. The germline V and J ends were trimmed by 1 base and 8 bases, with 11 bases remaining between them. Germline V gene lookup returns CDR1 SQVTM and CDR2 ANQGSEA. In DNA, the CDR3 is TGCAGCGTTGAAGGTTGGGGTGAAGGCTACACCTTC. This sequence encodes CSVEGWGEGYTF. Full variable domain (missing parts from reference TRBV29-1 and TRBJ1-2): SAVISQKPSRDICQRGTSLTIQCQVDSQVTMMFWYRQQPGQSLTLIATANQGSEATYESGFVIDKFPISRPNLTFSTLTVSNMSPEDSSIYLCSVEGWGEGYTFGSGTRLTVV.

Of note for this clonotype: A junction end diverges from the germline sequence, so it may reflect a read error. The chain joins TRBV14 to TRBJ2-4, with unresolved D. This CDR3 has 13 residues. Germline values: CDR1 SGHDN, CDR2 FVKESK. As DNA, the CDR3 is TGTGCCAGTAGCCAAGATCGGATAGACATTCAGTACTTC. Encoded protein: CASSQDRIDIQYF.

This clonotype showed up just a few times. The rearrangement links TRBV20-1 to TRBJ1-1, with 9 bases fitting TRBD1. V dropped 1 base and J dropped 6; count of bases not matched to a gene: 6. The CDR3 loop spans 14 amino acids. Germline loops: CDR1 DFQATT, CDR2 SNEGSKA (reference sequence). This CDR3 reads CSARAQTGGAEAFF. The CDR3 DNA sequence: TGCAGTGCTAGAGCCCAGACAGGGGGAGCTGAAGCTTTCTTT.

This clonotype came up a few times. J is TRBJ2-1 and V is TRBV20-1; 13 nucleotides align to TRBD2. The CDR3 runs to 15 residues. The ends lost 5 bases at V and 4 bases at J; junction bases unmatched: 5. The V gene's germline CDR1 is DFQATT and CDR2 SNEGSKA (reference sequence). In nucleotides, the CDR3 is TGCAGTGCTCCCCGGACTAGCGGGGGATACAATGAGCAGTTCTTC. Encoded protein: CSAPRTSGGYNEQFF.

The chain combines TRBV7-2 with TRBJ1-2; D call uncertain. Germline assignment: CDR1 SGHTA and CDR2 FQGNSA. V lost 0 bases and J 4 bases, leaving 9 bases between the germline ends. The CDR3 totals 14 residues. DNA of the CDR3: TGTGCCAGCAGCTTAGCGGCAAATCCCTATGGCTACACCTTC. This translates into CASSLAANPYGYTF.

This chain links TRBV5-1 with TRBJ2-4, with 8 bases aligning to TRBD2. CDR3 length: 16 residues. Germline V gene data show CDR1 as SGHRS and CDR2 as YFSETQ. V shed 3 bases, J shed 1 base, and the junction held 6 bases outside the gene matches. The CDR3 reads CASSWTSTSAKNIQYF. CDR3 nucleotide sequence: TGCGCCAGCAGCTGGACTAGCACTTCCGCCAAAAACATTCAGTACTTC.

This clonotype was recorded a few times. The chain couples TRBV30 to TRBJ2-5, with D possibly being TRBD1 (6 bases). With 5 bases removed from V and 5 bases from J, the gap between germline ends came to 15 bases. The germline V gene has CDR1 GTSNPN and CDR2 SVGIG (reference sequence). The CDR3 is 13 amino acids. CDR3 sequence reads: CAWDIQGSETQYF. CDR3 nucleotides: TGTGCCTGGGATATTCAGGGGTCGGAGACCCAGTACTTC.

V usage is TRBV12-3 or TRBV12-4 and J usage is TRBJ2-5, with D perhaps given as TRBD1 or TRBD2 (5 bases each). Trimming shortened V by 3 bases and J by 5 bases, and 13 bases separated the two germline ends. This CDR3 contains 14 residues. The CDR3 loop is CASSFTEGRETQYF. Here the CDR3 DNA reads TGTGCCAGCAGTTTTACAGAGGGACGGGAGACCCAGTACTTC.

This chain links TRBV7-9 with TRBJ2-1; the D call may be TRBD1 or TRBD2 (5 bases each). The ends were cut back, 10 bases at V and 0 bases at J, with 16 bases in the middle. Germline CDR1 reads SEHNR; CDR2 reads FQNEAQ (reference sequence). There are 15 residues in the CDR3. CDR3 amino acids: CANAPPGSSYNEQFF. The CDR3 nucleotides read TGTGCCAACGCTCCTCCAGGGAGCTCCTACAATGAGCAGTTCTTC.

In this sample, this clonotype turned up once. The chain links TRBV6-2 or TRBV6-3 to TRBJ1-1; D not certain. CDR1 and CDR2 from the germline V gene are MNHEY and SVGEGT. Trimming shortened V by 6 bases and J by 7 bases, and 18 bases separated the two germline ends. The CDR3 is 14 residues long. CDR3: CASSSWADSIEAFF. CDR3 in DNA: TGTGCCAGCAGCTCCTGGGCAGACTCAATTGAAGCTTTCTTT.